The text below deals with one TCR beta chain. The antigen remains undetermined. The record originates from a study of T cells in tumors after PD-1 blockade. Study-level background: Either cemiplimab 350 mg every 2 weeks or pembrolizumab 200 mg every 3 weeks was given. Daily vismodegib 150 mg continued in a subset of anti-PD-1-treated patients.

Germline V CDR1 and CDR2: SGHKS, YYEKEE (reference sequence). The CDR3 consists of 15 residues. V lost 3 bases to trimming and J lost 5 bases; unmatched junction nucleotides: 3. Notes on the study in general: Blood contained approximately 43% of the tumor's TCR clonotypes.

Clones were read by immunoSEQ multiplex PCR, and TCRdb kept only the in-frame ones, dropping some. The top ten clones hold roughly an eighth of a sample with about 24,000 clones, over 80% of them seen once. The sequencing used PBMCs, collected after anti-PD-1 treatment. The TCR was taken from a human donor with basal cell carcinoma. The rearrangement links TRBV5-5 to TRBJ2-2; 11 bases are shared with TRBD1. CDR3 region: CASSSDRGLTGELFF. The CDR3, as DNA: TGTGCCAGCAGCTCGGACAGGGGGCTAACCGGGGAGCTGTTTTTT.